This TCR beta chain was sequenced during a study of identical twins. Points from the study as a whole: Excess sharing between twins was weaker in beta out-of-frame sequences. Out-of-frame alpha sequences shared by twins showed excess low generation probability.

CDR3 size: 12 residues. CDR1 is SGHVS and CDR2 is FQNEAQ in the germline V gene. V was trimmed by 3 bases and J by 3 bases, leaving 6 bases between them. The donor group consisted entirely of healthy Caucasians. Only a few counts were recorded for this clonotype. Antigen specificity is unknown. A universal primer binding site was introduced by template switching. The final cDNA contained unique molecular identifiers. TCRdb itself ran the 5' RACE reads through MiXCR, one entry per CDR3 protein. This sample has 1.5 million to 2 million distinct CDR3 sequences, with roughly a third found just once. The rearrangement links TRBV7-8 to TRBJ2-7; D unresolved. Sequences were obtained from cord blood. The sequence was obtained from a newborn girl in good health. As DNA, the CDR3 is TGTGCCAGCAGCTTCCCGAACTACGAGCAGTACTTC. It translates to CASSFPNYEQYF.